The 8 T cell receptor beta chains presented below share a single source sample, sequenced in a study of human versus mouse CDR3 diversity and MHC coevolution. Repertoires were generated with immunoSEQ multiplex PCR, while TCRdb's copy carries only in-frame clones and drops some. The table has more than 60,000 clones, 92% seen once. The sample taken for sequencing was naive CD4+ T cells from blood. The subset: CD45RO-negative CD62L-positive naive CD4 T cells. These receptors were collected from a person aged 30 to 69 in good health.

This clone has a single count. The chain couples TRBV25-1 to TRBJ1-5; D is undetermined. CDR3 size: 15 residues. CDR1 is MGHDK, CDR2 SYGVNS, per germline. Trimming left V 5 bases short and J 1 base short, with 12 bases between. CDR3 coding DNA: TGTGCCAGCAGTTCGGGGTTGACGAGCAATCAGCCCCAGCATTTT. Translation: CASSSGLTSNQPQHF.

The chain employs TRBV30 and TRBJ2-6, with 14 bases identical to TRBD2. The CDR3 has 17 residues. Unmatched junction bases numbered 4, after V lost 3 bases and J lost 3 bases. The germline V gene has CDR1 GTSNPN and CDR2 SVGIG (reference sequence). CDR3 sequence: CAWSPGLAGVGANVLTF. The CDR3 DNA is TGTGCCTGGAGCCCGGGACTAGCGGGAGTTGGGGCCAACGTCCTGACTTTC.

This chain connects TRBV5-1 to TRBJ2-3, with 7 nucleotides matching TRBD1. CDR1 SGHRS and CDR2 YFSETQ come from the germline V gene. V shed 4 bases, J shed 6 bases, and the junction held 8 bases outside the gene matches. The CDR3 runs 14 residues. The CDR3, as DNA: TGCGCCAGCAGCGGAGACAGGGTTTTTGATACGCAGTATTTT. Its protein product is CASSGDRVFDTQYF.

The CDR3 protein is CSVDRKGDTEAFF. CDR3 bases: TGCAGCGTCGACAGGAAAGGGGACACTGAAGCTTTCTTT. This chain joins TRBV29-1 and TRBJ1-1, with D tentatively TRBD1 (6 bases). V shed 6 bases and J shed 3 bases, with 14 bases lying between them. The CDR3 is 13 amino acids. Germline V gene data show CDR1 as SQVTM and CDR2 as ANQGSEA.

This chain joins TRBV28 and TRBJ2-1; the match to TRBD1 covers 9 bases. Per germline, CDR1 MDHEN and CDR2 SYDVKM. After removal of 6 bases from V and 8 bases from J, the junction contained 5 bases not matched to a gene. The CDR3 totals 13 residues. CDR3 DNA: TGTGCCAGCAGGTTACAGGGGGCGCATGAGCAGTTCTTC. This codes for CASRLQGAHEQFF.

The chain recombines TRBV4-1 with TRBJ2-7; D gene ambiguous. Germline V CDR1 and CDR2: MGHRA, YSYEKL. The CDR3 totals 13 residues. With 0 bases removed from V and 3 bases from J, the gap between germline ends came to 6 bases. In DNA, the CDR3 is TGCGCCAGCAGCCAAGAAAGAGGCTACGAGCAGTACTTC. Translation gives CASSQERGYEQYF.

The table lists this clone with a few counts. V usage is TRBV10-1 and J usage is TRBJ2-5; D is unclear. V shed 0 bases and J shed 4 bases, with 3 bases lying between them. The CDR3 runs 12 residues. The germline gives CDR1 WNHNN, CDR2 SYGVQD (reference sequence). In nucleotides, the CDR3 is TGCGCCAGCAGTGAGTCTAGAGAGACCCAGTACTTC. It yields the protein CASSESRETQYF.

This chain uses TRBV19 with TRBJ1-1, with D unclear. Trimming cost V 5 bases and J 11 bases, with 15 bases left between them. The germline CDR1 and CDR2 sequences are LNHDA and SQIVND (reference sequence). The CDR3 is 12 amino acids. CDR3 residues: CASSVPDAAAFF. The CDR3 coding sequence is TGTGCCAGTAGTGTCCCCGACGCGGCGGCTTTCTTT.